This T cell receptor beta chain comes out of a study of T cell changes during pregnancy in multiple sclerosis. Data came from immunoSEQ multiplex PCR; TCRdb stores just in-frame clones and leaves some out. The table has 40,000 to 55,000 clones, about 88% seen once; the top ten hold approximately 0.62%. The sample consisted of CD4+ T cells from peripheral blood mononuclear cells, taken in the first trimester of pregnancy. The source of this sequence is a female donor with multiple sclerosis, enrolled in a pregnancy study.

CDR3 residues: CAWSVRGGIGELFF. CDR3 coding DNA: TGTGCCTGGAGTGTACGGGGTGGGATCGGGGAGCTGTTTTTT. The rearrangement links TRBV30 to TRBJ2-2; D may be TRBD2 (5 bases). The CDR3 is 14 amino acids. Germline V gene sequence: CDR1 GTSNPN, CDR2 SVGIG (reference sequence). Trimming cost V 0 bases and J 7 bases, with 12 bases left between them.